This paragraph reports one T cell receptor (beta chain). This entry is derived from a study of blood T cell repertoires in COVID-19. Study details: PBMCs, B-cell-depleted T cells, or T cells provided the cDNA or gDNA that made up the material.

In terms of age and location, participants ranged from roughly 18 to 90 years and lived in about two dozen US areas. Cohort 3 donors were reported recovered after two negative PCRs, clearance, or symptom resolution. V shed 0 bases and J shed 3 bases, with 12 bases lying between them. The germline gives CDR1 SGDLS, CDR2 YYNGEE. The length of the CDR3 is 16 residues. Original data processing: Reference gene primer amplification gave estimated nucleated cell counts. Repertoires were generated with immunoSEQ multiplex PCR, while TCRdb's copy carries only in-frame clones and drops some. V and J calls plus clone size are reproduced from that table; the DNA served to infer D and trimming. The sample carries about 300,000 clones, around 90% recorded once.

The TCR originated in a man aged 60-69 years who had recovered from COVID-19. The material sequenced was PBMCs or T cells enriched from blood (not recorded which). The chain is built from TRBV9 and TRBJ2-2; tentative D call: TRBD2 (5 bases). CDR3 in amino acids: CASSVASSPYTGELFF. CDR3 coding DNA: TGTGCCAGCAGCGTAGCGTCTAGCCCTTACACCGGGGAGCTGTTTTTT.